Listed below are T cell receptor beta chains from one sample, sequenced in a study of T cell changes during pregnancy in multiple sclerosis. The protocol was immunoSEQ multiplex PCR, while the TCRdb copy is restricted to in-frame clones and leaves out a portion. This sample has around 48,000 clones, with more than 75% found just once. The material was CD8+ T cells from peripheral blood mononuclear cells, obtained before pregnancy. These receptors all stem from a female donor with multiple sclerosis, enrolled in a pregnancy study. Both conserved end residues are part of each CDR3. The order of the fields is V gene, J gene, clone size, D gene, CDR3 protein, CDR3 DNA. The D gene is left open where the match is weak. Not all rows give a size; the values are once, few, many and, for expanded clones, a class.

TRBV29-1,TRBJ2-3,-,-,CSVEDARFTDTQYF,TGCAGCGTTGAAGACGCCAGGTTCACAGATACGCAGTATTTT
TRBV13,TRBJ1-2,once,-,CASSSPDFFTF,TGTGCCAGCAGCTCCCCGGACTTTTTCACCTTC
TRBV19,TRBJ2-7,-,-,CASSIERHQYEQYF,TGTGCCAGTAGTATAGAACGACACCAATACGAGCAGTACTTC
TRBV11-2,TRBJ2-7,-,TRBD2,CASSPPGLAGYEQYF,TGTGCCAGCAGCCCTCCGGGACTAGCGGGCTACGAGCAGTACTTC
TRBV29-1,TRBJ1-2,-,-,CSVEDQVSNNYGYTF,TGCAGCGTTGAAGATCAGGTCTCTAATAACTATGGCTACACCTTC
TRBV14,TRBJ2-7,-,TRBD1,CASSHWDSKSYTYEQYF,TGTGCCAGCAGCCATTGGGACAGCAAGTCATACACCTACGAGCAGTACTTC
TRBV27,TRBJ1-1,-,-,CASSLSSGYTEAFF,TGTGCCAGCAGTTTATCCTCCGGGTACACTGAAGCTTTCTTT
TRBV27,TRBJ2-3,-,TRBD2,CASSPLIERGGDSSTDTQYF,TGTGCCAGCAGTCCCCTCATTGAGCGGGGGGGCGATTCGAGCACAGATACGCAGTATTTT
TRBV4-1,TRBJ2-1,-,-,CASSQVESRRGEQFF,TGCGCCAGCAGCCAAGTTGAAAGTAGAAGAGGTGAGCAGTTCTTC
TRBV6-5,TRBJ1-5,-,-,CASRAGGVSNQPQHF,TGTGCCAGCAGGGCCGGAGGGGTTAGCAATCAGCCCCAGCATTTT
TRBV4-1,TRBJ1-5,-,TRBD1,CASSQVQGGNQPQHF,TGCGCCAGCAGCCAAGTCCAGGGGGGCAATCAGCCCCAGCATTTT
TRBV4-1,TRBJ2-7,-,TRBD1,CASSQGTGGAEEQYF,TGCGCCAGCAGCCAAGGGACAGGGGGCGCGGAAGAGCAGTACTTC
TRBV27,TRBJ2-1,-,TRBD1,CASSARQGSYNEQFF,TGTGCCAGCAGTGCTAGACAGGGGTCATACAATGAGCAGTTCTTC
TRBV29-1,TRBJ1-2,-,TRBD1,CSVERDSPLGYTF,TGCAGCGTTGAGAGGGACAGCCCCTTGGGCTACACCTTC
TRBV9,TRBJ1-5,-,-,CASSPRDSYQPQHF,TGTGCCAGCAGCCCTAGGGACTCCTATCAGCCCCAGCATTTT
TRBV7-9,TRBJ2-3,-,TRBD2,CASSPRSSGGTDTQYF,TGTGCCAGCAGCCCGAGATCTAGCGGGGGGACAGATACGCAGTATTTT
TRBV5-4,TRBJ1-2,-,-,CASSLDRENYGYTF,TGTGCCAGCAGCTTGGACAGGGAAAACTATGGCTACACCTTC
TRBV6-1,TRBJ2-6,-,-,CASSEAISGANVLTF,TGTGCCAGCAGTGAAGCTATCTCTGGGGCCAACGTCCTGACTTTC
TRBV5-4,TRBJ1-1,-,-,CASSLAGEAFF,TGTGCCAGCAGCTTGGCAGGTGAAGCTTTCTTT
TRBV11-1,TRBJ1-1,few,-,CASSLYEGNAEAFF,TGTGCCAGCAGCTTATACGAGGGTAACGCTGAAGCTTTCTTT
TRBV7-8,TRBJ2-7,-,TRBD1,CASSLVGTGIHEQYF,TGTGCCAGCAGCTTAGTAGGGACAGGTATCCACGAGCAGTACTTC
TRBV11-2,TRBJ1-2,once,-,CASSFGQGSNYGYTF,TGTGCCAGCAGCTTCGGCCAGGGCTCTAACTATGGCTACACCTTC
TRBV15,TRBJ1-5,-,-,CATSRDRDVSRNQPQHF,TGTGCCACCAGCAGAGATAGAGACGTCAGCAGGAATCAGCCCCAGCATTTT
TRBV7-6,TRBJ2-2,-,TRBD1,CASREGTDYTGELFF,TGTGCCAGCAGAGAGGGGACAGACTACACCGGGGAGCTGTTTTTT
TRBV9,TRBJ2-1,-,-,CASSVVPAANNEQFF,TGTGCCAGCAGCGTAGTTCCAGCGGCCAACAATGAGCAGTTCTTC
TRBV9,TRBJ1-1,few,-,CASSVGGRSEAFF,TGTGCCAGCAGCGTAGGGGGGAGGAGTGAAGCTTTCTTT
TRBV7-3,TRBJ2-2,-,-,CASSLNPGVTGELFF,TGTGCCAGCAGCTTAAACCCGGGGGTCACCGGGGAGCTGTTTTTT
TRBV27,TRBJ2-7,-,-,CASSSQGYSYEQYF,TGTGCCAGCAGTTCACAGGGCTACTCCTACGAGCAGTACTTC
TRBV11-2,TRBJ1-4,-,TRBD1,CASSLSDRESEKLFF,TGTGCCAGCAGCCTATCGGACAGGGAAAGTGAAAAACTGTTTTTT
TRBV15,TRBJ1-1,-,-,CATSRAGVSRGTEAFF,TGTGCCACCAGCAGAGCTGGGGTCTCCCGGGGCACTGAAGCTTTCTTT
TRBV25-1,TRBJ1-2,-,-,CASSGEAFGYTF,TGTGCCAGCAGTGGGGAGGCCTTTGGCTACACCTTC
TRBV9,TRBJ1-2,-,-,CASSGSLGDTDYGYTF,TGTGCCAGCAGCGGGTCCCTTGGCGACACGGACTATGGCTACACCTTC
TRBV13,TRBJ2-4,-,-,CASSLGGQGGNIQYF,TGTGCCAGCAGCTTAGGCGGGCAGGGGGGAAACATTCAGTACTTC
TRBV29-1,TRBJ1-2,-,TRBD1,CSVDAQGNYGYTF,TGCAGCGTTGACGCACAGGGGAACTATGGCTACACCTTC
TRBV21-1,TRBJ1-2,-,-,CASSKGGPDSHYGYTF,TGTGCCAGCAGCAAAGGGGGACCGGACAGTCACTATGGCTACACCTTC
TRBV7-9,TRBJ1-4,-,TRBD1,CASSPWDSRSEKLFF,TGTGCCAGCAGCCCCTGGGACAGCCGGAGTGAAAAACTGTTTTTT
TRBV18,TRBJ2-1,-,TRBD2,CASSPMTSAIKFF,TGTGCCAGCTCACCCATGACTAGCGCGATAAAGTTCTTC
TRBV19,TRBJ1-1,-,-,CASGWGADTEAFF,TGTGCCAGCGGGTGGGGCGCGGACACTGAAGCTTTCTTT
TRBV13,TRBJ2-5,-,TRBD2,CASSTVAGAPQETQYF,TGTGCCAGCAGCACTGTAGCGGGGGCGCCCCAAGAGACCCAGTACTTC
TRBV4-3,TRBJ1-2,-,TRBD1,CASSQDLSTGGNYGYTF,TGCGCCAGCAGCCAAGATTTGTCGACAGGGGGAAACTATGGCTACACCTTC
TRBV6-4,TRBJ2-3,medium-sized,TRBD2,CASSDGGGVSDTQYF,TGTGCCAGCAGTGATGGCGGGGGGGTTTCAGATACGCAGTATTTT
TRBV7-3,TRBJ2-7,-,-,CASSLIPGVYEQYF,TGTGCCAGCAGCCTCATCCCAGGGGTATACGAGCAGTACTTC
TRBV7-2,TRBJ2-7,-,-,CASSFPFLEQYF,TGTGCCAGCAGCTTTCCGTTCCTCGAGCAGTACTTC
TRBV7-6,TRBJ1-1,-,-,CASSFAGDGAFF,TGTGCCAGCAGCTTCGCAGGGGACGGGGCTTTCTTT
TRBV6-5,TRBJ2-3,-,TRBD2,CASSLAGPPTDTQYF,TGTGCCAGCAGCTTAGCGGGACCACCCACAGATACGCAGTATTTT
TRBV7-3,TRBJ1-1,once,TRBD1,CASSLPGTGEAFF,TGTGCCAGCAGCTTACCGGGGACAGGTGAAGCTTTCTTT
TRBV27,TRBJ2-5,-,-,CASSPTGYQETQYF,TGTGCCAGCAGTCCTACAGGGTACCAAGAGACCCAGTACTTC
TRBV4-3,TRBJ2-1,-,TRBD2,CASSQRLAGNEQFF,TGCGCCAGCAGCCAAAGACTAGCGGGGAATGAGCAGTTCTTC
TRBV2,TRBJ2-5,-,-,CASRGYSSQETQYF,TGTGCCAGCAGGGGCTACAGCAGCCAAGAGACCCAGTACTTC
TRBV7-9,TRBJ2-7,-,TRBD1,CASSTRQGVSYEQYF,TGTGCCAGCAGCACCCGACAGGGGGTGTCCTACGAGCAGTACTTC
TRBV27,TRBJ2-7,-,-,CASSLYSGNYEQYF,TGTGCCAGCAGTTTATATTCAGGGAACTACGAGCAGTACTTC
TRBV28,TRBJ1-1,-,-,CASSSPPWREEGMNTEAFF,TGTGCCAGCAGTTCCCCCCCCTGGCGGGAGGAAGGCATGAACACTGAAGCTTTCTTT
TRBV29-1,TRBJ1-2,-,-,CSVEDSGLYGYTF,TGCAGCGTTGAAGATTCAGGTCTCTATGGCTACACCTTC
TRBV19,TRBJ1-2,-,TRBD1,CASSNVADRAGGYTF,TGTGCCAGTAGTAACGTGGCCGACAGGGCGGGGGGCTACACCTTC